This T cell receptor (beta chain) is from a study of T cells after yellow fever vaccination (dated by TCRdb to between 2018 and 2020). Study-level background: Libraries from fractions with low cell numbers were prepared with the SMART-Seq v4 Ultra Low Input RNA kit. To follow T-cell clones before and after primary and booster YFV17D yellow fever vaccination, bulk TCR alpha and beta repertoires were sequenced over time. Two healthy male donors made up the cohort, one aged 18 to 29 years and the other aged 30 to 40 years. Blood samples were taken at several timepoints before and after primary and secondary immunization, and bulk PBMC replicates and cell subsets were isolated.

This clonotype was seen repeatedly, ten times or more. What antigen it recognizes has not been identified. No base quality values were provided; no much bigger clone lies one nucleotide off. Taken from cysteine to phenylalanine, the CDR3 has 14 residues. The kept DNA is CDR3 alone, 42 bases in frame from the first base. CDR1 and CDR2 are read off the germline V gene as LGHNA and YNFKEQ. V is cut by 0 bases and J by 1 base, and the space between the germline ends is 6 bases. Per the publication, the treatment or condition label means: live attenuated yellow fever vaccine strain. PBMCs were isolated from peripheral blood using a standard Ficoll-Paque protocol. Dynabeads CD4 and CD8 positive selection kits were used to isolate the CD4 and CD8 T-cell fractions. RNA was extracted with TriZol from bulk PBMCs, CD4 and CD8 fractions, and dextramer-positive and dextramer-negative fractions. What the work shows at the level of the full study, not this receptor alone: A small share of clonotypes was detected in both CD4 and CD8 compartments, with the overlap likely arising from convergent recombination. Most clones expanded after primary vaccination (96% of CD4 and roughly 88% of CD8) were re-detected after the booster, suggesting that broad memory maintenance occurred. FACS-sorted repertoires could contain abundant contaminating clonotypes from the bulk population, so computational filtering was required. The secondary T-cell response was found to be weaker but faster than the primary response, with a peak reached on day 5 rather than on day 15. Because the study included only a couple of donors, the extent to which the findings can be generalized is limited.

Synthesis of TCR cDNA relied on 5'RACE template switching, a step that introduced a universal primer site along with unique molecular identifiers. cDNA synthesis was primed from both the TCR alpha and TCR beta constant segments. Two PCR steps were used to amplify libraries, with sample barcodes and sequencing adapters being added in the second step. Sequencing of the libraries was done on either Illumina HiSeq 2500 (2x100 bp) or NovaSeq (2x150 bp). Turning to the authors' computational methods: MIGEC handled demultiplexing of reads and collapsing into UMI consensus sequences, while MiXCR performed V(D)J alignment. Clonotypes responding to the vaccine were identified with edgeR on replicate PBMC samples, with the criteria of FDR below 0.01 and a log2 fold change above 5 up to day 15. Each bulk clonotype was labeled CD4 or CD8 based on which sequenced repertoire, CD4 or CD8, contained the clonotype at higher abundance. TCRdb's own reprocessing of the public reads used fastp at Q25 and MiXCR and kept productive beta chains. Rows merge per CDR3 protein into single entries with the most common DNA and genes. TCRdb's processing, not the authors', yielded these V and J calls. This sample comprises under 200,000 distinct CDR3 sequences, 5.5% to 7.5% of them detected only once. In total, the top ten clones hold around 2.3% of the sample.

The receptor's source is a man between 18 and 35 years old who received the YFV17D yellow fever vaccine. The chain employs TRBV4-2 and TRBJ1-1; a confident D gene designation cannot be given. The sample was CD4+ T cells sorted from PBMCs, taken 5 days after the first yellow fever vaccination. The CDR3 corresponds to CASSQESWNTEAFF. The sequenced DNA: TGTGCCAGCAGCCAAGAGAGTTGGAACACTGAAGCTTTCTTT.